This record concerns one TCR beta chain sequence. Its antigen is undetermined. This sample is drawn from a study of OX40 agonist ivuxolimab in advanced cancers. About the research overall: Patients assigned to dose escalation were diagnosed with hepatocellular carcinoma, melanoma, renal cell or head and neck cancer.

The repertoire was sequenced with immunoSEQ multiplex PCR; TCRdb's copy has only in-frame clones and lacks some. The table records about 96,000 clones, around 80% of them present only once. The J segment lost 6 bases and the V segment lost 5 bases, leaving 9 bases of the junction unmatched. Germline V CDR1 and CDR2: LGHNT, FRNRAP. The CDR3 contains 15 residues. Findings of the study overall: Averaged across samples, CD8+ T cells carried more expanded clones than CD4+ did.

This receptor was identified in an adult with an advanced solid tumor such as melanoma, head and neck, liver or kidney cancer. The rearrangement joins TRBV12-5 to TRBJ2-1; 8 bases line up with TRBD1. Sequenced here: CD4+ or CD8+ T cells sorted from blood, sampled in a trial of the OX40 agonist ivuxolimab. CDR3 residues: CASGIRQGPSNEQFF. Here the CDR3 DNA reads TGTGCTAGTGGTATAAGACAGGGGCCCTCCAATGAGCAGTTCTTC.